This TCR beta chain derives from a study of T cell responses to AZD1222 COVID-19 vaccine (dated by TCRdb to 2020 to 2023). Background for the entire study: TCR sequencing covered some 250 trial participants: 200 to 210 given two doses of AZD1222 and 26 given two doses of MenACWY control vaccine. Enrollment into the trials was organized by age into subgroups of 18-55, 56-69 and 70-plus years, and those subgroups contained approximately 160, 26 and 62 TCR-sequenced participants, respectively. What the work shows at the level of the full study, not this receptor alone: Most participants were white British and females outnumbered males, and the authors suggested that clonal diversity may have been underestimated. Conclusions about previously exposed vaccinees are limited because only 6 or 7 AZD1222 recipients were SARS-CoV-2 seropositive at baseline. The 56-69-year group was small, and its depth increase did not reach significance, likely because of low power. The vaccine-associated CD4 TCRs covered the entire spike protein, and the dominant responses fell in regions 160-218 and 743-854. Because no day 14 peak-response samples were available, the repertoires could be characterized only after the peak T cell response. Spike-specific TCR breadth and depth rose significantly after two AZD1222 doses compared with day 0 and with MenACWY recipients. Nearly half of unique spike-specific TCRs reportedly recognized epitopes outside regions mutated in the B.1.351 and B.1.1.7 variants.

Reading from cysteine to phenylalanine, the CDR3 counts 14 amino acids. Only the CDR3 DNA is retained, 42 bases long and in frame from the first base. CDR1 and CDR2, looked up from the germline V gene, are SQVTM and ANQGSEA. The germline ends are 15 bases apart after V is trimmed by 7 bases and J by 0 bases. Of note for this clone: Its antigen is still unknown. Base qualities are not at hand, and no much larger clone is one base apart.

The time point label corresponds to: about 28 days (+/-7) after the second vaccine dose. AZD1222 recipients given second doses at about 4 weeks or at about 12 weeks were pooled, since spike-specific TCR depth and breadth were not found to differ between the two schedules. Vaccinee samples were obtained from the UK trials COV001 and COV002, which included a single-blind randomized controlled phase 2/3 trial of AZD1222 (ChAdOx1 nCoV-19) in healthy adults. For TCRbeta chain sequencing, PBMC samples were collected from trial participants at day 0 and at day 28 after the second dose. The CDR3 regions of human TCRbeta chains were subjected to immunosequencing. The authors' analysis ran thus. Repertoire TCRs were matched against a reference library of SARS-CoV-2-specific TCRs generated with the MIRA antigen-specificity platform. Breadth was defined as the fraction of unique TCRs that were SARS-CoV-2-associated. Depth was defined as the fraction of total T cells that were SARS-CoV-2-associated. Using the MIRA data, each spike-specific TCR was assigned both to the spike region to which the TCR was reactive and to a CD4 or CD8 class. Log10-transformed breadth and depth values were compared by one-way ANOVA with Sidak's multiple comparisons tests. The source is immuneACCESS, and TCRdb retained only in-frame sequences with V and J called. Part of the clones is not carried over; for the studies checked, unresolved V genes explain less than half of this, and the remainder is unexplained. That table is the source of V, J and clone size, and D and trimming were worked out from the DNA. In this sample the table shows 54,000 or so clones, approximately 80% of which occur a single time. Of the sample, about 5% falls within the top ten clones.

The clonotype originates from an adult who received the AZD1222 COVID-19 vaccine. Here the sequenced sample was peripheral blood, taken 28 days after the second AZD1222 dose. The receptor chain draws on TRBV29-1 and TRBJ1-1; the D gene assignment is ambiguous. The bases are TGCAGCGCGAGCGGAACCGGGGTGAACACTGAAGCTTTCTTT. It codes for CSASGTGVNTEAFF.